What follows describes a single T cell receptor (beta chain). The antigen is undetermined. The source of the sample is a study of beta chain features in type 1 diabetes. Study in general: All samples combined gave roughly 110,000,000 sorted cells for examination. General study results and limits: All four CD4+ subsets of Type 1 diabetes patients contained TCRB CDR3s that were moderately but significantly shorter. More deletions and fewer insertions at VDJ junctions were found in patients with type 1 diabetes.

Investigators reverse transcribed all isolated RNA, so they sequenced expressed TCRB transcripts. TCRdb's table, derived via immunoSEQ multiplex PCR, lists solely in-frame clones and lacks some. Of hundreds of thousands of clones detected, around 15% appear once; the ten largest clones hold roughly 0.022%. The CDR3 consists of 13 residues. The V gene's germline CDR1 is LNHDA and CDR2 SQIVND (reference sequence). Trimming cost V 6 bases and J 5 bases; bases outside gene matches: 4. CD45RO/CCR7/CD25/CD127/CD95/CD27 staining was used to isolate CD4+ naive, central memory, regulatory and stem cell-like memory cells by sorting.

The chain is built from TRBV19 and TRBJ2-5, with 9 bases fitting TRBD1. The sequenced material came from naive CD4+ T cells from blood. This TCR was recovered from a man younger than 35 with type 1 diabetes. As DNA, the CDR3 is TGTGCCAGTAGGGCACAGGGGGCGGAGACCCAGTACTTC. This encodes CASRAQGAETQYF.